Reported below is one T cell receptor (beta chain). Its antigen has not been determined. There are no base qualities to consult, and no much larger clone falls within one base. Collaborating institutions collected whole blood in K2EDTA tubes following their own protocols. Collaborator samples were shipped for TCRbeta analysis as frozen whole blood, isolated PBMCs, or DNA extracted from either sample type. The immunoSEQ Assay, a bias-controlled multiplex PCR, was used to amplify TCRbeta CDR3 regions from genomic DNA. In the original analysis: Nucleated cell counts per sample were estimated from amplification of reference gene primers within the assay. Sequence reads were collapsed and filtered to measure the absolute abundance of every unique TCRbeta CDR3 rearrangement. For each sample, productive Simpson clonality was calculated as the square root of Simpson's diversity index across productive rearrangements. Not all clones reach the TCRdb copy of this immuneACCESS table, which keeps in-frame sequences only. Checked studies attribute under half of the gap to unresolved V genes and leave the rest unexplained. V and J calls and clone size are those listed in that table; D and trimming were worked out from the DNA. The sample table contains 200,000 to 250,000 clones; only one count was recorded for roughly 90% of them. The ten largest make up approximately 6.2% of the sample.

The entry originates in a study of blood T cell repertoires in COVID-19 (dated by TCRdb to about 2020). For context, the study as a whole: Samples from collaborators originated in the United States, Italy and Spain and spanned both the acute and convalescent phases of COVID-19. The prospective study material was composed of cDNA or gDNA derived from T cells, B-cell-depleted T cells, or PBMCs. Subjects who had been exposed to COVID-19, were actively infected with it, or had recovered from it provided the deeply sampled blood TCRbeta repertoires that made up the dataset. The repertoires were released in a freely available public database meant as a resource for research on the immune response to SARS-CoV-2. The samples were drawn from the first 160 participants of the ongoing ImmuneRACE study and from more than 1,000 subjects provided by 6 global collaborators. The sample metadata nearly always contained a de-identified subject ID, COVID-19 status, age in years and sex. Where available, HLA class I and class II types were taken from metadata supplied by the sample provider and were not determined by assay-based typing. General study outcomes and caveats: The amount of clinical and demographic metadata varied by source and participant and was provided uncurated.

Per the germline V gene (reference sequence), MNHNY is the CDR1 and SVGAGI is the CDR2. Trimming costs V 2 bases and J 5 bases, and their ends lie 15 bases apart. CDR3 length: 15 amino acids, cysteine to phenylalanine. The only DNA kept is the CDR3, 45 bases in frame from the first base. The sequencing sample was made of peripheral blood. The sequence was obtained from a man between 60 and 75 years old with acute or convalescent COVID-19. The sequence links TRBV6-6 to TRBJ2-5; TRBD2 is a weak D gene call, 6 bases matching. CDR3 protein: CASSYGAGRGETQYF. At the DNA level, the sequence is TGTGCCAGCAGTTACGGGGCAGGCCGGGGGGAGACCCAGTACTTC.